The rows below give T cell receptor beta chains drawn from one sample of a study of Graves' ophthalmopathy and Graves' hyperthyroidism. TCRdb redid the calling of the multiplex PCR reads with MiXCR, one entry per CDR3 protein. Of about 620,000 distinct CDR3 sequences in the sample, 22% were seen once. The sequencing sample was made of peripheral blood. Receptors were obtained from a woman aged 18-35 years with stable Graves' hyperthyroidism. Some clones in this sample may be carry-over from other donors' samples. Each CDR3 is given with its conserved first and last residue. The order of the fields is clone size, D gene, V gene, J gene, CDR3 DNA, CDR3 protein. The D gene is left open where the match is weak. Size is stated for part of the rows, as once, few or many counts, or as a class when the clone is expanded.

many	.	TRBV2	TRBJ2-7	TGTGCCAGCAGAGGGGACCGCTACGAGCAGTACTTC	CASRGDRYEQYF
many	TRBD1	TRBV28	TRBJ2-7	TGTGCCAGCAGGGACAGGGCCGAGCAGTACTTC	CASRDRAEQYF
many	.	TRBV28	TRBJ2-7	TGTGCCAGCAGTAGCCAGGGTCCCTACGAGCAGTACTTC	CASSSQGPYEQYF
many	.	TRBV12-3/TRBV12-4	TRBJ1-3	TGTGCCAGCGGCTCAAGTCCATCTGGAAACACCATATATTTT	CASGSSPSGNTIYF
.	.	TRBV15	TRBJ2-7	TGTGCCACCAGCAGAGGAGGTTTTGGATACGAGCAGTACTTC	CATSRGGFGYEQYF
many	.	TRBV6-5	TRBJ2-7	TGTGCCAGCAGAGGGGGGGGGACGAACCCCTACGAGCAGTACTTC	CASRGGGTNPYEQYF
many	.	TRBV27	TRBJ1-1	TGTGCCAGCAGTTTAACGCGGGGCTCCACTGAAGCTTTCTTT	CASSLTRGSTEAFF
.	TRBD1	TRBV12-3/TRBV12-4	TRBJ1-2	TGTGCCAGCAGTCCTACGACAGGGGTCCATGGCTACACCTTC	CASSPTTGVHGYTF
.	.	TRBV15	TRBJ2-5	TGTGCCACCAGCAGAAAGGCCCAATGGAGCTCCACCCAGTACTTC	CATSRKAQWSSTQYF
many	.	TRBV29-1	TRBJ1-1	TGCAGCGTTCATGGGGGTAGGAACACTGAAGCTTTCTTT	CSVHGGRNTEAFF
many	.	TRBV6-1	TRBJ2-7	TGTGCCAGCAGGCGACAACCAGGGGAGCAGTACTTC	CASRRQPGEQYF
many	.	TRBV11-2	TRBJ1-1	TGTGCCAGCAGCCCCCGGGATTGGGCTGAAGCTTTCTTT	CASSPRDWAEAFF
many	TRBD1	TRBV3-1	TRBJ2-5	TGTGCCAGCAGCCAAGATATCAGAAGGGGGCAGGGGGAGACCCAGTACTTC	CASSQDIRRGQGETQYF
many	TRBD2	TRBV9	TRBJ2-7	TGTGCCAGCAGCCCGGCTGGCCTAGCGGGCCGACGGGTCGCGCAGTACTTC	CASSPAGLAGRRVAQYF
.	TRBD2	TRBV20-1	TRBJ2-7	TGCAGTGCTAGAGAGGGAGGGGTCTCCTACGAGCAGTACTTC	CSAREGGVSYEQYF